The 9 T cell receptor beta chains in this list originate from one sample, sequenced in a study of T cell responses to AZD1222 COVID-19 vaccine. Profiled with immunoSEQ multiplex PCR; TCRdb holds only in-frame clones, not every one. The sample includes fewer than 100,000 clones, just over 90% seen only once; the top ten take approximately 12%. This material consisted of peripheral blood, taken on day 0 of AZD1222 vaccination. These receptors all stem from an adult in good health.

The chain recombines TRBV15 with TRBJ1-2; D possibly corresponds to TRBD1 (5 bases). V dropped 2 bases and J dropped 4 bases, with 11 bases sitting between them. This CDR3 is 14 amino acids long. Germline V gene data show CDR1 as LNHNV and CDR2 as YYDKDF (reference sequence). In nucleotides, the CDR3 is TGTGCCACCAGCAGAACTCCCGGGACCTATGGCTACACCTTC. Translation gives CATSRTPGTYGYTF.

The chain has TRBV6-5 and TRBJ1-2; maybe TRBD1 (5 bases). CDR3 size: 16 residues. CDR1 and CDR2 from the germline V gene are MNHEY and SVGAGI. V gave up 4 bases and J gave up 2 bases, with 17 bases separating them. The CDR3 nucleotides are TGTGCCAGCAGTTGGACCCGGGGGAATTGGAACTATGGCTACACCTTC. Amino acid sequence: CASSWTRGNWNYGYTF.

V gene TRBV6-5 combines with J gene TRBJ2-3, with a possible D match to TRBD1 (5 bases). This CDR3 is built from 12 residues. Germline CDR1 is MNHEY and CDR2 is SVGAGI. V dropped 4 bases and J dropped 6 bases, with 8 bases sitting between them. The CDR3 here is CASSSGSDTQYF. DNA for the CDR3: TGTGCCAGCAGTTCAGGGTCCGATACGCAGTATTTT.

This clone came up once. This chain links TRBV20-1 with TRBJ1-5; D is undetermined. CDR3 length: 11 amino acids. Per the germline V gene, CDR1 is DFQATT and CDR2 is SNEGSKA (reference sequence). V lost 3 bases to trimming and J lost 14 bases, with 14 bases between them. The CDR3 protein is CSARIRRGKHF. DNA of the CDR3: TGCAGTGCTAGGATCCGACGGGGAAAGCATTTT.

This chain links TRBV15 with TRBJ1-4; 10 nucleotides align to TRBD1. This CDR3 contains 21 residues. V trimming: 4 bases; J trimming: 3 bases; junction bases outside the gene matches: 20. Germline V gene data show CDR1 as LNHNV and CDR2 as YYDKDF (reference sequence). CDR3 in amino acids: CATSIWIPGQGSLRANEKLFF. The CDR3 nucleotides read TGTGCCACCAGCATCTGGATACCGGGACAGGGGTCCTTGAGAGCTAATGAAAAACTGTTTTTT.

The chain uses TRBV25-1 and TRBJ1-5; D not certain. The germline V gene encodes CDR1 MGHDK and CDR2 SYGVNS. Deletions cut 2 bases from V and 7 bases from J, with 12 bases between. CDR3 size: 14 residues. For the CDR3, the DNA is TGTGCCAGCAGTGAACAAAGATCGGGACAGCCCCAGCATTTT. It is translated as CASSEQRSGQPQHF.

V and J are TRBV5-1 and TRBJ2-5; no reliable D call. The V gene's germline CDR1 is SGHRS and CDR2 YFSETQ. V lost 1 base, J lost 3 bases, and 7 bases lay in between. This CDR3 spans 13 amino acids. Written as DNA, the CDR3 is TGCGCCAGCAGCTTGAGTGGGGAAGAGACCCAGTACTTC. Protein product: CASSLSGEETQYF.

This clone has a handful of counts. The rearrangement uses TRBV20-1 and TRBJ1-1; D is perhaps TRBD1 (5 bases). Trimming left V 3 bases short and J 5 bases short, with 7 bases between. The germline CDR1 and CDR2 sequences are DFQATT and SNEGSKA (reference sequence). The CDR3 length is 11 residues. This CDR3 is CSASRATEAFF. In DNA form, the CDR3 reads TGCAGTGCTAGCAGGGCAACTGAAGCTTTCTTT.

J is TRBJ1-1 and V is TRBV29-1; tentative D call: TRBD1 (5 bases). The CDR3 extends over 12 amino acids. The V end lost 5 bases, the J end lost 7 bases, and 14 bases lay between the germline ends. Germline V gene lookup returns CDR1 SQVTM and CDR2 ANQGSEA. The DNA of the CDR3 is TGCAGCGTTCTGGCCCCCGGGGGTGAAGCTTTCTTT. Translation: CSVLAPGGEAFF.